This passage covers 20 T cell receptor beta chains from one sample sequenced in a study of Graves' ophthalmopathy and Graves' hyperthyroidism. RNA transcripts were the template, and TCR beta CDR3 regions were amplified from them. First-round RT-PCR with HTBI primers preceded a second-round multiplex PCR. TCRdb re-derived calls from the multiplex PCR reads in MiXCR, one entry per CDR3 protein. The profile shows hundreds of thousands of distinct CDR3 sequences, about a fifth of them singletons. The sequenced sample consisted of peripheral blood. All receptors derive from a woman under 30 with stable Graves' hyperthyroidism. Some clones in this sample may be carry-over from other donors' samples.

This clonotype was observed at least ten times. For the CDR3, the DNA is TGTGCCAGCAGGTCTGCCCCAGGGGCAATTCCCTACGAGCAGTACTTC. Residues: CASRSAPGAIPYEQYF. The rearrangement joins TRBV6-1 to TRBJ2-7; possibly TRBD1 for D (6 bases). There are 16 residues in the CDR3. V lost 6 bases to trimming and J lost 2 bases, with 20 bases between them. Germline V lookup: CDR1 MNHNS, CDR2 SASEGT.

This clonotype turned up a few times. The chain uses TRBV11-2 and TRBJ2-1, with unresolved D. With 1 base removed from V and 9 bases from J, the gap between germline ends came to 13 bases. Germline-derived CDR1 and CDR2 are SGHAT and FQNNGV. This CDR3 contains 14 residues. Here the CDR3 DNA reads TGTGCCAGCAGCTTAGCTCTCCGGGTGGGTGAGCAGTTCTTC. Amino acid sequence: CASSLALRVGEQFF.

The table lists this clonotype with many counts. The V and J genes are TRBV27 and TRBJ2-2; 13 nucleotides agree with TRBD2. V shed 5 bases and J 5 bases; nucleotides not matched to a gene: 14. This CDR3 region has 19 residues. Germline loops: CDR1 MNHEY, CDR2 SMNVEV (reference sequence). DNA of the CDR3: TGTGCCAGCAGTCTCCGGACTAGCGGGGGCCCGCGGGGGACCGGGGAGCTGTTTTTT. Translated: CASSLRTSGGPRGTGELFF.

The rearrangement uses TRBV11-1 and TRBJ2-4; the D gene is possibly TRBD1 (5 bases). The CDR3 runs to 15 residues. Germline loops: CDR1 SGHAT, CDR2 FQDESV (reference sequence). Trimming left V 5 bases short and J 8 bases short, with 19 bases between. CDR3 protein: CASSPGSTLGDIQYF. The CDR3 region has the DNA TGTGCCAGCAGCCCTGGGTCTACCCTAGGGGACATTCAGTACTTC. Together with reference TRBV11-1 and TRBJ2-4, the CDR3 gives the full variable domain: EAEVAQSPRYKITEKSQAVAFWCDPISGHATLYWYRQILGQGPELLVQFQDESVVDDSQLPKDRFSAERLKGVDSTLKIQPAELGDSAMYLCASSPGSTLGDIQYFGAGTRLSVL.

This clonotype came up many times. The CDR3 DNA reads as TGTGCCAGCAGTGACCGGGACAGGGGGCACATGTATGGCTACACCTTC. It codes for CASSDRDRGHMYGYTF. V usage is TRBV6-4 and J usage is TRBJ1-2; 12 bases fit TRBD1. In germline, CDR1 is MRHNA, CDR2 SNTAGT. The V and J ends lost 2 bases and 5 bases, in that order; junction bases with no gene match: 6. This CDR3 comprises 16 residues.

The rearrangement uses TRBV2 and TRBJ2-7, with 14 bases aligning to TRBD2. The CDR3 contains 16 residues. V lost 11 bases and J lost 2; bases outside the gene matches: 11. Germline values: CDR1 SNHLY, CDR2 FYNNEI. The CDR3 DNA reads TGTGCCTGGACCGGGACTAGCGGGAGTTCTGCCTACGAGCAGTACTTC. It translates to CAWTGTSGSSAYEQYF.

This clonotype has a count of ten or more. The chain recombines TRBV5-1 with TRBJ2-2, with TRBD1 as a possible D gene (6 bases). CDR3 length: 16 residues. V lost 4 bases and J 2 bases, leaving 15 bases between the germline ends. Germline V gene sequence: CDR1 SGHRS, CDR2 YFSETQ. The CDR3: CASSLQTGTNTGELFF. Written as DNA, the CDR3 is TGCGCCAGCAGCCTCCAGACAGGAACAAACACCGGGGAGCTGTTTTTT.

The table lists this clonotype with many counts. The genes are TRBV27 and TRBJ2-5; 11 bases agree with TRBD2. Unmatched junction bases numbered 5, after V lost 1 base and J lost 4 bases. The CDR3 totals 16 residues. Germline CDR1 MNHEY, CDR2 SMNVEV (reference sequence). CDR3 DNA sequence: TGTGCCAGCAGTTTATGGTCTAGCGGGAGGAGAGAGACCCAGTACTTC. It encodes CASSLWSSGRRETQYF.

The chain is built from TRBV6-1 and TRBJ2-7; D remains ambiguous. This CDR3 is built from 16 residues. The V gene's germline CDR1 is MNHNS and CDR2 SASEGT. The ends were cut back, 6 bases at V and 2 bases at J, with 20 bases in the middle. The CDR3 DNA follows: TGTGCCAGCAGCCTCCTCGTAGATGCCCCAGCCTACGAGCAGTACTTC. This codes for CASSLLVDAPAYEQYF.

This clonotype was recorded a few times. This rearrangement joins TRBV11-2 to TRBJ1-2; D remains ambiguous. The CDR3 is 13 amino acids. V lost 0 bases and J 4 bases, leaving 6 bases between the germline ends. Per the germline V gene, CDR1 is SGHAT and CDR2 is FQNNGV. The CDR3 DNA sequence: TGTGCCAGCAGCTTAGATCGCCGCTATGGCTACACCTTC. Translation: CASSLDRRYGYTF.

This clonotype has a handful of counts. The chain carries TRBV4-1 and TRBJ2-5; D gene ambiguous. The CDR3 length is 13 residues. With 4 bases removed from V and 4 bases from J, the gap between germline ends came to 10 bases. Germline V gives CDR1 MGHRA, CDR2 YSYEKL. The CDR3 is CASSLAALETQYF. In DNA, the CDR3 is TGCGCCAGCAGCCTTGCAGCGCTAGAGACCCAGTACTTC.

This clonotype has ten or more counts. The V gene is TRBV6-5, the J gene TRBJ1-5; D not resolved. The V gene's germline CDR1 is MNHEY and CDR2 SVGAGI. The length of the CDR3 is 15 residues. Trimming shortened V by 0 bases and J by 6 bases, and 12 bases separated the two germline ends. Here the CDR3 reads CASSYSAGVGQPQHF. For the CDR3, the DNA is TGTGCCAGCAGTTACTCTGCTGGGGTGGGTCAGCCCCAGCATTTT.

This clonotype showed up just once. The rearrangement uses TRBV24-1 and TRBJ1-5, with a weak D call TRBD1 (6 bases). CDR1 KGHDR and CDR2 SFDVKD come from the germline V gene. The CDR3 has 13 amino acids. Trimming pared 4 bases from V and 11 bases from J, leaving 14 bases between. CDR3 nucleotides: TGTGCCACCAGTGACAGGGACACCCGGTCCCAGCATTTT. It translates to CATSDRDTRSQHF.

This clonotype was recorded many times. V and J are TRBV12-5 and TRBJ2-7; 9 nucleotides line up with TRBD1. CDR1 is LGHNT, CDR2 FRNRAP, per germline. V shed 0 bases and J 7 bases; nucleotides not matched to a gene: 13. The CDR3 contains 17 residues. Here the CDR3 DNA reads TGTGCTAGTGGTTTGGTCAGCCGGGACAGGGATTTACGTGAGCAGTACTTC. It translates to CASGLVSRDRDLREQYF. The full variable domain, its missing parts supplied by reference TRBV12-5 and TRBJ2-7, is DARVTQTPRHKVTEMGQEVTMRCQPILGHNTVFWYRQTMMQGLELLAYFRNRAPLDDSGMPKDRFSAEMPDATLATLKIQPSEPRDSAVYFCASGLVSRDRDLREQYFGPGTRLTVT.

This clonotype was detected many times. The rearrangement uses TRBV6-1 and TRBJ1-5; TRBD1 might be the D (5 bases). Trimming pared 6 bases from V and 0 bases from J, leaving 9 bases between. Germline assignment: CDR1 MNHNS and CDR2 SASEGT. The CDR3 totals 14 residues. The CDR3 protein is CASRDNYSNQPQHF. The DNA of the CDR3 is TGTGCCAGCAGGGACAATTATAGCAATCAGCCCCAGCATTTT.

This clonotype came up many times. This sequence joins TRBV7-2 and TRBJ1-2; D gene ambiguous. Germline lookup yields CDR1 SGHTA and CDR2 FQGNSA. Deletions cut 5 bases from V and 3 bases from J, with 10 bases between. The CDR3 loop spans 13 amino acids. CDR3 bases: TGTGCCAGCAGCGGAAGGACGGACTATGGCTACACCTTC. It specifies CASSGRTDYGYTF.

This clonotype was seen at least ten times. V is TRBV28 and J is TRBJ2-7, with 8 bases matching TRBD1. This CDR3 contains 15 residues. Germline V gene data show CDR1 as MDHEN and CDR2 as SYDVKM. Unmatched junction bases numbered 11, after V lost 6 bases and J lost 4 bases. This CDR3 reads CASSSDRGTTYEQYF. The DNA for the CDR3 is TGTGCCAGCAGCTCAGACAGGGGAACAACTTACGAGCAGTACTTC.

In its sample, this clonotype was seen many times. The genes are TRBV30 and TRBJ1-6; D call uncertain. V lost 3 bases and J 0 bases, leaving 9 bases between the germline ends. Germline CDR1 and CDR2: GTSNPN and SVGIG (reference sequence). The CDR3 extends over 15 amino acids. CDR3 loop: CAWRDSSSYNSPLHF. The DNA for the CDR3 is TGTGCCTGGAGGGACTCCAGCTCCTATAATTCACCCCTCCACTTT.

This clonotype was seen more than once but under ten times. This chain uses TRBV20-1 with TRBJ2-3; D is undetermined. CDR3 length: 15 amino acids. V lost 0 bases and J 0 bases, leaving 10 bases between the germline ends. CDR1 is DFQATT and CDR2 is SNEGSKA in the germline V gene (reference sequence). DNA for the CDR3: TGCAGTGCTAGAGATGACCGATATAGCACAGATACGCAGTATTTT. Translating gives CSARDDRYSTDTQYF.

At least ten counts were recorded for this clonotype. V and J are TRBV6-2 or TRBV6-3 and TRBJ1-1, with 10 bases matching TRBD1. This CDR3 has 22 residues. Germline assignment: CDR1 MNHEY and CDR2 SVGEGT. The trim removed 0 bases at V and 2 bases at J, leaving 21 bases unmatched. The CDR3 spells CASSYSFQVKRDRGFGNTEAFF. DNA for the CDR3: TGTGCCAGCAGTTACTCGTTCCAGGTAAAAAGGGACAGGGGATTTGGCAACACTGAAGCTTTCTTT.